This TCR beta chain was documented in a study of response to subunit inactivated influenza vaccine. Notes on this clonotype: Its antigen is currently unknown.

TCRdb re-called the RT-PCR reads through MiXCR, storing one row per CDR3 protein. The table includes 650,000 or so distinct CDR3 sequences, approximately 14% detected once. Study findings and constraints: It was the authors' suggestion that each seasonal influenza vaccination recruits few new T cells.

The CDR3 sequence is 12 residues long. Germline CDR1 is MDHEN and CDR2 is SYDVKM. Trimming pared 8 bases from V and 6 bases from J, leaving 13 bases between. The sequence was collected from a man aged 50 or older who received an inactivated influenza vaccine. The chain joins TRBV28 to TRBJ2-5; D uncertain. This material consisted of PBMCs from blood, taken 14 to 15 days before vaccination. CDR3: CASATQKKTQYF. The CDR3 DNA reads as TGTGCCAGCGCGACCCAAAAGAAGACCCAGTACTTC.